This T cell receptor (beta chain) stems from a study of T cell changes during pregnancy in multiple sclerosis. The table came from immunoSEQ multiplex PCR; TCRdb's copy has only in-frame clones and leaves some out. The sample includes tens of thousands of clones, roughly 90% of them seen just once. This clonotype was obtained from a female donor in good health, enrolled as a control in a pregnancy study. The sequencing here drew on peripheral blood, taken in the first trimester of pregnancy.

The CDR3 nucleotides read TGTGCCAGCAGCTTTAACGGCAGGGTTGGGGATGAGCAGTTCTTC. This encodes CASSFNGRVGDEQFF. This chain connects TRBV7-3 to TRBJ2-1, with a possible D match to TRBD1 (5 bases). V was pared by 3 bases and J by 8 bases, with 17 bases between. Germline V gene lookup returns CDR1 SGHTA and CDR2 FQGTGA. The CDR3 length is 15 residues.